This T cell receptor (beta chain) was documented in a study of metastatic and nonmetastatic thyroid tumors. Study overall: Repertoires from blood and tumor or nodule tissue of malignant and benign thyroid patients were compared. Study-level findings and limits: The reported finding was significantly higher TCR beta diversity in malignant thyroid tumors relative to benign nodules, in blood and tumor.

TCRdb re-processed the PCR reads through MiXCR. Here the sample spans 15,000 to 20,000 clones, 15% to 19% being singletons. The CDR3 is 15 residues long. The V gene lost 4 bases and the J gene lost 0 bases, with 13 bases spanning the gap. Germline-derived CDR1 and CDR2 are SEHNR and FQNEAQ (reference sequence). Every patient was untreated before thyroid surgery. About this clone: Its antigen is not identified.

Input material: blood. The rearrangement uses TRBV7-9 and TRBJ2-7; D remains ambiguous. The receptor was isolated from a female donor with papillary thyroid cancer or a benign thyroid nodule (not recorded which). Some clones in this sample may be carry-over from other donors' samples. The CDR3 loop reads CASSSSPLISYEQYF. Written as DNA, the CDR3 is TGTGCCAGCAGCTCCAGTCCCCTAATCTCCTACGAGCAGTACTTC.